The sequence of this T cell receptor beta chain was determined in a study of T cell responses to AZD1222 COVID-19 vaccine. Data came from immunoSEQ multiplex PCR; TCRdb stores just in-frame clones and leaves some out. Among 150,000 to 200,000 clones listed, 90% to 95% were seen once. Germline-derived CDR1 and CDR2 are KGHSH and LQKENI. Trimming took 2 bases from V and 7 from J, leaving 9 bases between them. The CDR3 is made up of 13 amino acids. The sequence was obtained from an adult who received the AZD1222 COVID-19 vaccine. Source: peripheral blood, taken 28 days after the second AZD1222 dose. The J gene is TRBJ1-5, the V gene TRBV18; the D is unclear. The CDR3 DNA sequence: TGTGCCAGCTCACCAAGGGAGGAGCAGCCCCAGCATTTT. This sequence encodes CASSPREEQPQHF.